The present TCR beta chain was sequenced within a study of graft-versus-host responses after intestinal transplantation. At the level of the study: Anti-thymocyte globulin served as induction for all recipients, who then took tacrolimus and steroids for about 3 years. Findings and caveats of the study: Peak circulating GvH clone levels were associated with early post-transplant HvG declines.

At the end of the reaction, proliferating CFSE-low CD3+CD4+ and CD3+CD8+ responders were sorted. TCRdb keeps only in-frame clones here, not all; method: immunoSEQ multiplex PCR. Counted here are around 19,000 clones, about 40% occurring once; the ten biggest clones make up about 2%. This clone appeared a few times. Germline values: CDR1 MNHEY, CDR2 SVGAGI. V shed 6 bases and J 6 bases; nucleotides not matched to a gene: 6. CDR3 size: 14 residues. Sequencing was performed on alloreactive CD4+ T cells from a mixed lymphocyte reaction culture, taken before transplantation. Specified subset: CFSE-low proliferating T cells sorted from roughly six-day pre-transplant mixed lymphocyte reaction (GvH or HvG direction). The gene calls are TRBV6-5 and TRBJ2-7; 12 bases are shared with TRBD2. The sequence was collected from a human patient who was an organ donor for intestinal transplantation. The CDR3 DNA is TGTGCCAGCAGCCGACTAGCGGGAGCTGGCGAGCAGTACTTC. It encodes CASSRLAGAGEQYF.